The 11 T cell receptor beta chains given below trace back to one sample, sequenced in a study of blood T cell repertoires in COVID-19. Profiling relied on immunoSEQ multiplex PCR, and the TCRdb table lists in-frame clones only, not all of them. The data contain hundreds of thousands of clones, around nine tenths of them seen just once; the ten biggest clones take up around 7.9%. The sequenced sample consisted of peripheral blood. The receptors were gathered from a woman aged 70-85 years with COVID-19, enrolled during active disease.

The gene calls are TRBV9 and TRBJ2-1; the D is unclear. The V end lost 3 bases, the J end lost 4 bases, and 8 bases lay between the germline ends. The CDR3 covers 13 residues. Germline lookup yields CDR1 SGDLS and CDR2 YYNGEE. The CDR3 loop is CASSGSGYNEQFF. As DNA, the CDR3 is TGTGCCAGCAGCGGTTCCGGGTACAATGAGCAGTTCTTC.

This clone was seen a few times. The chain links TRBV10-3 to TRBJ1-4; D possibly corresponds to TRBD1 (5 bases). Germline-derived CDR1 and CDR2 are ENHRY and SYGVKD. The CDR3 sequence is 16 residues long. With 0 bases removed from V and 7 bases from J, the gap between germline ends came to 15 bases. In DNA form, the CDR3 reads TGTGCCATCAGTGAGTCGACGGGGGTATGGGGTGAAAAACTGTTTTTT. Residues: CAISESTGVWGEKLFF.

The genes are TRBV24-1 and TRBJ2-7; 10 nucleotides line up with TRBD1. Germline assignment: CDR1 KGHDR and CDR2 SFDVKD. This CDR3 comprises 14 residues. With V trimmed by 3 bases and J by 7 bases, 5 bases remained unmatched. CDR3 amino acids: CATSDAGQGWEQYF. In nucleotides, the CDR3 is TGTGCCACCAGTGATGCGGGACAGGGGTGGGAGCAGTACTTC.

The gene calls are TRBV28 and TRBJ2-7; 9 nucleotides agree with TRBD1. The germline V gene has CDR1 MDHEN and CDR2 SYDVKM. CDR3 length equals 17 residues. The junction had 12 bases not matched to a gene; V was cut back by 1 base and J by 5 bases. The CDR3 sequence: CASSLYPPTGGYDEQYF. CDR3 DNA sequence: TGTGCCAGCAGTTTATACCCCCCCACAGGGGGCTACGACGAGCAGTACTTC.

V usage is TRBV6-4 and J usage is TRBJ1-5; 9 bases fit TRBD1. Trimming at V came to 2 bases and at J to 0 bases, leaving 2 bases not matched to a gene. The CDR3 runs to 16 residues. Per the germline V gene, CDR1 is MRHNA and CDR2 is SNTAGT. The CDR3 DNA reads TGTGCCAGCAGTGACCCGACAGGGGGTAGCAATCAGCCCCAGCATTTT. It encodes CASSDPTGGSNQPQHF.

J is TRBJ1-1 and V is TRBV9; 7 bases fit TRBD1. The V and J ends lost 4 bases and 1 base, in that order; junction bases with no gene match: 4. Per the germline V gene, CDR1 is SGDLS and CDR2 is YYNGEE. This CDR3 has 14 residues. DNA of the CDR3: TGTGCCAGCAGCCCGGGGACAGAGAACACTGAAGCTTTCTTT. The encoded protein is CASSPGTENTEAFF.

The CDR3 bases are TGTGCCAGCAGACTCCTTGGAGAGGCGGCTGAAAAACTGTTTTTT. This translates into CASRLLGEAAEKLFF. This rearrangement joins TRBV5-6 to TRBJ1-4; D not certain. The CDR3 is 15 residues long. The germline V and J ends were trimmed by 5 bases and 7 bases, with 18 bases remaining between them. The V gene's germline CDR1 is SGHDT and CDR2 YYEEEE.

The J gene is TRBJ1-4, the V gene TRBV4-3; D is ambiguous. Trimming left V 4 bases short and J 6 bases short, with 15 bases between. The germline V gene has CDR1 LGHNA and CDR2 YSLEER. This CDR3 has 15 amino acids. The CDR3, as DNA: TGCGCCAGCAGCCCCGGACGGTGGGAGGATGAAAAACTGTTTTTT. Translated, it gives CASSPGRWEDEKLFF.

In its sample, this clone was seen once. The V gene is TRBV9, the J gene TRBJ1-5, with a weak D call TRBD1 (5 bases). The CDR3 is 13 amino acids. The germline CDR1 and CDR2 sequences are SGDLS and YYNGEE. Trimming stripped 1 base from V and 7 bases from J, with 9 bases between. The CDR3 DNA reads TGTGCCAGCAGCGTACAGGGTGACCAGCCCCAGCATTTT. Translating it yields CASSVQGDQPQHF.

This chain joins TRBV5-1 and TRBJ1-1, with 7 bases aligning to TRBD1. CDR3 length: 14 amino acids. V shed 4 bases and J 7 bases; nucleotides not matched to a gene: 10. Looked up from germline, CDR1 is SGHRS and CDR2 is YFSETQ. The CDR3: CASSPPGQIVEAFF. The CDR3 DNA reads TGCGCCAGCAGCCCCCCGGGACAGATAGTTGAAGCTTTCTTT.

CDR3 nucleotide sequence: TGTGCCAGCAGCTTGGTACGAGAGGGAACTGAAGCTTTCTTT. Its translation is CASSLVREGTEAFF. The chain has TRBV5-4 and TRBJ1-1; no clear D gene. CDR1 and CDR2 from the germline V gene are SGHNT and YYREEE (reference sequence). V lost 0 bases and J 5 bases, leaving 11 bases between the germline ends. The CDR3 is 14 amino acids. The full variable domain, in which reference TRBV5-4 and TRBJ1-1 provide the parts outside the CDR3, is ETGVTQSPTHLIKTRGQQVTLRCSSQSGHNTVSWYQQALGQGPQFIFQYYREEENGRGNFPPRFSGLQFPNYSSELNVNALELDDSALYLCASSLVREGTEAFFGQGTRLTVV.